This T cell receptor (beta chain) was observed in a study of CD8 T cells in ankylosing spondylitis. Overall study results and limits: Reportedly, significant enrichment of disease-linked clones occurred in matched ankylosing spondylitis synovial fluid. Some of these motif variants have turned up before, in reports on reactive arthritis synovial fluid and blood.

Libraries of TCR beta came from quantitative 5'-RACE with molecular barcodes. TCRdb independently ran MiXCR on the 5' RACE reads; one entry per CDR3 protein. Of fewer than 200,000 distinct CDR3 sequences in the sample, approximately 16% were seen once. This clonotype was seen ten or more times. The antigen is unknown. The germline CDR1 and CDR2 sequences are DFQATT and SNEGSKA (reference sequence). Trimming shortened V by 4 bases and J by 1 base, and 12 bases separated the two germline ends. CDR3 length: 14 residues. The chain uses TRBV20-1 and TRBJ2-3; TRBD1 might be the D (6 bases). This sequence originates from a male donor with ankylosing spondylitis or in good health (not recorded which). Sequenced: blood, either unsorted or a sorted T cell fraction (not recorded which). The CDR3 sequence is CSAIRGSGTDTQYF. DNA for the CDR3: TGCAGTGCTATCAGGGGCTCTGGCACAGATACGCAGTATTTT.